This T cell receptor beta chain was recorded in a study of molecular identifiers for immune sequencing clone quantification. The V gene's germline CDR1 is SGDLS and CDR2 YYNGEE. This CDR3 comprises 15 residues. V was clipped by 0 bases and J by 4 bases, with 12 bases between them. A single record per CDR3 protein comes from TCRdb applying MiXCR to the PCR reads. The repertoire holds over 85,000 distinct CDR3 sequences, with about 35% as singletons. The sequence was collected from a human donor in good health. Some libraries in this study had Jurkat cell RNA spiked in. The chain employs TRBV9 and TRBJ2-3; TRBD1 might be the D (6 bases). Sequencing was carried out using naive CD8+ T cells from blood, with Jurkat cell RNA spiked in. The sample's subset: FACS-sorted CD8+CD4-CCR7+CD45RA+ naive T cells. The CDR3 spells CASSVEGVGADTQYF. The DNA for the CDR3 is TGTGCCAGCAGCGTAGAGGGGGTCGGGGCAGATACGCAGTATTTT. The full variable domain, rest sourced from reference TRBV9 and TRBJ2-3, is DSGVTQTPKHLITATGQRVTLRCSPRSGDLSVYWYQQSLDQGLQFLIQYYNGEERAKGNILERFSAQQFPDLHSELNLSSLELGDSALYFCASSVEGVGADTQYFGPGTRLTVL.